This TCR beta chain was recorded in a study of cytotoxic CD8 clonotypes in ibrutinib-treated CLL. On the study more broadly: Response sampling occurred after a median 12 months of treatment (range 6 to 36).

Broader study findings: Baseline values of clonality outstripped age-matched healthy donors and followed circulating CD8+ T-cell counts.

A remark on this clone: Its antigen is currently unknown.

The protocol was immunoSEQ multiplex PCR, while the TCRdb copy is restricted to in-frame clones and leaves out a portion. Among about 300,000 clones, around 77% were seen once, and the ten largest hold about 5.3%. The specimen comprised PBMCs, sampled at disease progression, from a patient treated with ibrutinib. This TCR came from a human donor with chronic lymphocytic leukemia.

As DNA, the CDR3 is TGTGCCAGCAGCCGCCCAGGACTAGCGGGGCAGGAGACCCAGTACTTC. Amino acid sequence: CASSRPGLAGQETQYF. The chain carries TRBV7-9 and TRBJ2-5; 12 nucleotides line up with TRBD2. The CDR3 has 16 amino acids. CDR1 is SEHNR and CDR2 is FQNEAQ in the germline V gene (reference sequence). Trimming cost V 5 bases and J 5 bases; bases outside gene matches: 9. The full variable domain, completed using reference TRBV7-9 and TRBJ2-5, is DTGVSQNPRHKITKRGQNVTFRCDPISEHNRLYWYRQTLGQGPEFLTYFQNEAQLEKSRLLSDRFSAERPKGSFSTLEIQRTEQGDSAMYLCASSRPGLAGQETQYFGPGTRLLVL.